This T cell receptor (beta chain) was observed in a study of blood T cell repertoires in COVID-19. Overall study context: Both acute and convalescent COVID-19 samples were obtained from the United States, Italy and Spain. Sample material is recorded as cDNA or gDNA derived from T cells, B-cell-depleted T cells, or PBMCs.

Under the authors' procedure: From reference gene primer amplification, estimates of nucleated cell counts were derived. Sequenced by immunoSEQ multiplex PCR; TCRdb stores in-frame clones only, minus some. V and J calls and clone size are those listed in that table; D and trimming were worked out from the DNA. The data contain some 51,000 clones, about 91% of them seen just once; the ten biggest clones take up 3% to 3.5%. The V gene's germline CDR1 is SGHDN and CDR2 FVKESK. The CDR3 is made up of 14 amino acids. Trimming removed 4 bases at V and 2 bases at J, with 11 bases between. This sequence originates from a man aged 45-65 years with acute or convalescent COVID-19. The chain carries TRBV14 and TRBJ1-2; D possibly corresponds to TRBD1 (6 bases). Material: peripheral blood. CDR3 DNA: TGTGCCAGCAGCCGAACAGGGCCCAACTATGGCTACACCTTC. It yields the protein CASSRTGPNYGYTF.